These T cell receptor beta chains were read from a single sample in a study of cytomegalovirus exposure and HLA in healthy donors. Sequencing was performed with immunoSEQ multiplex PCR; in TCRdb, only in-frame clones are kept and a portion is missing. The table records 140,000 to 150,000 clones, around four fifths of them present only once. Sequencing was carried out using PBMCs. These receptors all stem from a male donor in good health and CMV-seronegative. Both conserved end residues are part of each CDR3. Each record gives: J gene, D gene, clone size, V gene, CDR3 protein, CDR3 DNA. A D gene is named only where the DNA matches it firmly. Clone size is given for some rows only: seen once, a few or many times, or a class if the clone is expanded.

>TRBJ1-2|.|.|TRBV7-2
CASSHEGSLGYTF
TGTGCCAGCAGCCACGAGGGCAGTTTAGGCTACACCTTC
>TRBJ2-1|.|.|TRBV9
CASSEVGWRQSSYNEQFF
TGTGCCAGCAGCGAAGTGGGGTGGAGGCAGAGCTCCTACAATGAGCAGTTCTTC
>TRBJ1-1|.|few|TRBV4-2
CASSHQSSGVTEAFF
TGTGCCAGCAGCCACCAAAGCTCAGGGGTCACTGAAGCTTTCTTT
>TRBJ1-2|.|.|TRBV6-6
CASTRSANYGYTF
TGTGCCAGCACGCGGTCCGCTAACTATGGCTACACCTTC
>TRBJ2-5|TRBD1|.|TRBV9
CASSPDRAIQETQYF
TGTGCCAGCAGCCCTGACAGGGCGATCCAAGAGACCCAGTACTTC
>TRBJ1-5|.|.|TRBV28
CASSWIAGARQPQHF
TGTGCCAGCAGTTGGATAGCGGGGGCGCGGCAGCCCCAGCATTTT
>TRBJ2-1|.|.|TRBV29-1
CSVDLVEGGVVQFF
TGCAGCGTTGACCTAGTAGAGGGAGGAGTAGTGCAGTTCTTC
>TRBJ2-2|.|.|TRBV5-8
CASTLSTSWDTGELFF
TGTGCCAGCACACTTAGTACTAGCTGGGACACCGGGGAGCTGTTTTTT
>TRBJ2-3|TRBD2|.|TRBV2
CASKLAGGTADTQYF
TGTGCCAGCAAGTTAGCGGGAGGAACGGCAGATACGCAGTATTTT
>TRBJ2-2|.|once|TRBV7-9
CASSPTRAGTPYTGELFF
TGTGCCAGCAGCCCTACCCGCGCCGGGACTCCCTACACCGGGGAGCTGTTTTTT
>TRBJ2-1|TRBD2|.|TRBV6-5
CASSYLETSGYNEQFF
TGTGCCAGCAGTTACCTCGAGACTAGCGGTTACAATGAGCAGTTCTTC
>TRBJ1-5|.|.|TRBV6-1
CASSGVRTTGNQPQHF
TGTGCCAGCAGTGGGGTCAGAACCACGGGGAATCAGCCCCAGCATTTT
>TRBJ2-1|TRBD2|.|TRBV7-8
CASSLPGLHNEQFF
TGTGCCAGCAGCTTACCGGGACTACACAATGAGCAGTTCTTC
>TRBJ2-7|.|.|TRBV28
CASSLLAAVYEQYF
TGTGCCAGCAGTCTATTAGCGGCCGTTTACGAGCAGTACTTC
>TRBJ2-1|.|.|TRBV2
CASSDQQGPYEQFF
TGTGCCAGCAGCGACCAACAGGGACCCTATGAGCAGTTCTTC
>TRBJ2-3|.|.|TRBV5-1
CASSFERNTDTQYF
TGCGCCAGCAGCTTTGAGCGGAACACAGATACGCAGTATTTT
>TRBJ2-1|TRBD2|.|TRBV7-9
CASSSGGVLSSYNEQFF
TGTGCCAGCAGCTCCGGGGGGGTTTTGAGCTCCTACAATGAGCAGTTCTTC
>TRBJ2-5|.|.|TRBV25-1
CASSELVAQETQYF
TGTGCCAGCAGTGAATTGGTAGCCCAAGAGACCCAGTACTTC
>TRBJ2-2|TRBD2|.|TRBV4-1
CASSPGLAATGELFF
TGCGCCAGCAGCCCGGGACTAGCGGCCACCGGGGAGCTGTTTTTT
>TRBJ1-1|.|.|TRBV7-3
CASSWTVPGMNTEAFF
TGTGCCAGCAGCTGGACAGTCCCCGGTATGAACACTGAAGCTTTCTTT
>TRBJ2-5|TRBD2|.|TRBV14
CASSRTSFEETQYF
TGTGCCAGCAGTCGGACTAGTTTCGAGGAGACCCAGTACTTC
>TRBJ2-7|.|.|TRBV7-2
CASSLALPLKTYEQYF
TGTGCCAGCAGCTTAGCCCTTCCACTCAAAACCTACGAGCAGTACTTC
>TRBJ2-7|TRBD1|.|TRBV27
CASSPGQTSYEQYF
TGTGCCAGCAGTCCGGGACAGACCTCCTACGAGCAGTACTTC